Sequencing of this T cell receptor (beta chain) was carried out in a study of CD8 T cells in ankylosing spondylitis. Using quantitative 5'-RACE with molecular barcodes, the authors made TCR beta libraries. TCRdb fed the 5' RACE reads into MiXCR, producing one record per CDR3 protein. The data hold under 300,000 distinct CDR3 sequences, with roughly 10% observed a single time. Comments on this clonotype: Its target is unknown. The junction shows a germline mismatch at one end, possibly a read error.

Study-level points and caveats: Characteristic, it appeared, of ankylosing spondylitis blood was a TCR beta motif of about eight highly homologous variants. In reactive arthritis synovial fluid and blood, some motif variants had been reported before. Disease-linked clones were reportedly significantly enriched in matched ankylosing spondylitis synovial fluid.

In germline, CDR1 is MDHEN, CDR2 SYDVKM. The CDR3 is 14 amino acids. The rearrangement joins TRBV28 to TRBJ2-7; 7 bases map to TRBD1. Sequenced input: blood, either unsorted or a sorted T cell fraction (not recorded which). This clonotype was sampled from a male donor with ankylosing spondylitis or in good health (not recorded which). The CDR3 here is CASSLRQGSYEQYF. The CDR3 DNA reads as TGCGCCAGCAGCTTGCGACAGGGCAGCTACGAGCAGTACTTC.